The 10 T cell receptor beta chains presented below share a single source sample, sequenced in a study of CD8+CD57+ T cells in acquired aplastic anemia. Genomic DNA constituted the template upon which TCR beta VDJ and CDR3 profiling was performed. TCRdb re-derived calls from the reads in MiXCR, one entry per CDR3 protein. The sample records roughly 150,000 distinct CDR3 sequences, about 48% being singletons. The sequencing input was sorted CD4+, CD8+, or CD8+CD57+ T cells (not recorded which) from PBMCs. The receptors were sampled from a human donor in good health.

About this clonotype: A read error may account for a junction end that differs from germline. V is TRBV7-9 and J is TRBJ1-4; D may be TRBD1 (5 bases). The CDR3 consists of 15 residues. The V gene's germline CDR1 is SEHNR and CDR2 FQNEAQ (reference sequence). The CDR3 spells CASSLSQGVKEKLFF. The CDR3 DNA sequence: TGTGCCAGCAGCCTGAGCCAGGGAGTGAAGGAAAAACTGTTCTTT.

This clonotype was observed a few times. The chain is built from TRBV10-3 and TRBJ1-2, with D possibly matching TRBD1 (6 bases). The germline gives CDR1 ENHRY, CDR2 SYGVKD. The CDR3 length is 14 residues. Between the trimmed V and J ends, which lost 2 bases and 4 bases, there was a span of 11 bases. CDR3 nucleotides: TGTGCCATCAGTGAGCAGGGGTCGGCCTATGGCTACACCTTC. Its translation is CAISEQGSAYGYTF.

The chain couples TRBV6-1 to TRBJ2-1; the D gene could be TRBD1 or TRBD2 (5 bases each). Between the trimmed V and J ends, which lost 3 bases and 3 bases, there was a span of 12 bases. Germline V gene sequence: CDR1 MNHNS, CDR2 SASEGT. The CDR3 is 15 amino acids. The CDR3 region is CASSEAGSDYNEQFF. In DNA, the CDR3 is TGTGCCAGCAGTGAGGCAGGGAGTGACTACAATGAGCAGTTCTTC.

About this clonotype: At one end the junction does not follow the germline gene, possibly because of a read error. This rearrangement joins TRBV2 to TRBJ2-1; TRBD2 aligns across 14 bases. Per the germline V gene, CDR1 is SNHLY and CDR2 is FYNNEI. This CDR3 has 18 residues. CDR3 loop: CASMPGLAGERVYSEQFF. Here the CDR3 DNA reads TGTGCCAGCATGCCGGGACTAGCGGGAGAGAGGGTCTACAGTGAGCAGTTCTTC.

This clonotype was observed a handful of times. The chain employs TRBV12-3 or TRBV12-4 and TRBJ2-2; 11 bases are shared with TRBD1. This CDR3 spans 16 amino acids. The V segment lost 3 bases and the J segment 6 bases; nucleotides outside the gene matches: 6. The CDR3 loop reads CASSFYGTGGAGELFF. The CDR3 nucleotides read TGTGCCAGCAGTTTCTATGGGACAGGGGGGGCCGGGGAGCTGTTTTTT.

CDR3 sequence: CACNRGNQPQHF. CDR3 nucleotide sequence: TGTGCTTGTAACCGCGGGAACCAGCCCCAGCATTTT. V and J are TRBV28 and TRBJ1-5; D is unresolved. The germline gives CDR1 MDHEN, CDR2 SYDVKM. CDR3 length: 12 amino acids.

The chain uses TRBV24-1 and TRBJ1-5; possible D gene TRBD1, 6 bases. CDR3 length: 18 amino acids. From germline, CDR1 is KGHDR and CDR2 SFDVKD. V was trimmed by 4 bases and J by 2 bases, leaving 20 bases between them. The CDR3 DNA follows: TGTGCCACCAGTGACACTAAGGACAGAGGTGGAGGCAATCAGCCCCAGCATTTT. Protein product: CATSDTKDRGGGNQPQHF.

This clonotype has a count of ten or more. This chain links TRBV12-3 or TRBV12-4 with TRBJ2-1; weak D call: TRBD2 (5 bases). Deletions cut 3 bases from V and 9 bases from J, with 9 bases between. The CDR3 covers 12 residues. In DNA form, the CDR3 reads TGTGCCAGCAGTTTGTCCGGAGGTGAGCAGTTCTTC. This gives the protein CASSLSGGEQFF.

This clonotype was counted many times. The chain uses TRBV12-3 or TRBV12-4 and TRBJ2-2; unclear D gene. V lost 3 bases to trimming and J lost 0 bases, with 11 bases between them. This CDR3 has 16 residues. The CDR3: CASSLGLTTNTGELFF. The CDR3 DNA follows: TGTGCCAGCAGTTTGGGGTTAACCACGAACACCGGGGAGCTGTTTTTT.

The chain uses TRBV28 and TRBJ2-1; 8 bases fit TRBD1. Germline V lookup: CDR1 MDHEN, CDR2 SYDVKM. Losses at the gene ends were 2 bases for V and 5 bases for J; bases not matched to a gene: 5. The CDR3 consists of 15 residues. CDR3 protein: CASSLQGASDNEQFF. In nucleotides, the CDR3 is TGTGCCAGCAGTTTACAGGGGGCATCCGACAATGAGCAGTTCTTC.